One sample yielded the 5 T cell receptor beta chains listed below, sequenced in a study of shared clonotypes between healthy human individuals. Sequencing was performed with immunoSEQ multiplex PCR; in TCRdb, only in-frame clones are kept and a portion is missing. The sample shows approximately 2,300,000 clones, just under 95% of them seen only once. Sequenced input: naive CD4+ T cells from PBMCs. The subset denotes: CD45RA+ positively selected. The source is a man between 18 and 35 years old in good health. Some clones in this sample may be carry-over from other donors' samples.

V usage is TRBV2 and J usage is TRBJ1-5; D ambiguous. V lost 2 bases, J lost 5 bases, and 10 bases lay in between. CDR3 length equals 14 residues. Germline V lookup: CDR1 SNHLY, CDR2 FYNNEI. The DNA of the CDR3 is TGTGCCAGCAGTGAAACTTACGGTGATCAGCCCCAGCATTTT. Its protein product is CASSETYGDQPQHF.

This chain uses TRBV28 with TRBJ2-3; possibly TRBD1 for D (6 bases). V gave up 4 bases and J gave up 2 bases, with 13 bases separating them. CDR3 size: 15 residues. Germline V gene sequence: CDR1 MDHEN, CDR2 SYDVKM. The CDR3 nucleotides are TGTGCCAGCAGTTCCCCGGGACAACCCACAGATACGCAGTATTTT. This sequence encodes CASSSPGQPTDTQYF.

This chain connects TRBV10-3 to TRBJ2-7; a possible D gene is TRBD2 (5 bases). V lost 8 bases, J lost 0 bases, and 20 bases lay in between. Per the germline V gene, CDR1 is ENHRY and CDR2 is SYGVKD. This CDR3 contains 16 residues. The CDR3 spells CAIQAASRLSSYEQYF. In DNA form, the CDR3 reads TGTGCCATCCAAGCGGCTAGCAGGTTAAGCTCCTACGAGCAGTACTTC.

The V gene is TRBV10-3, the J gene TRBJ2-1; 9 nucleotides line up with TRBD2. Germline CDR1 is ENHRY and CDR2 is SYGVKD. The CDR3 is made up of 16 amino acids. After removal of 5 bases from V and 9 bases from J, the junction contained 14 bases not matched to a gene. The CDR3 DNA is TGTGCCATCAGTTCCGCCGGTAGCGGGAGTTTCGGTGAGCAGTTCTTC. As protein: CAISSAGSGSFGEQFF.

The rearrangement uses TRBV7-9 and TRBJ2-2, with D possibly being TRBD1 (6 bases). V lost 6 bases, J lost 0 bases, and 11 bases lay in between. The CDR3 extends over 15 amino acids. The germline gives CDR1 SEHNR, CDR2 FQNEAQ (reference sequence). The DNA of the CDR3 is TGTGCCAGCAGGGGACACTCCGCGAACACCGGGGAGCTGTTTTTT. Translating gives CASRGHSANTGELFF.